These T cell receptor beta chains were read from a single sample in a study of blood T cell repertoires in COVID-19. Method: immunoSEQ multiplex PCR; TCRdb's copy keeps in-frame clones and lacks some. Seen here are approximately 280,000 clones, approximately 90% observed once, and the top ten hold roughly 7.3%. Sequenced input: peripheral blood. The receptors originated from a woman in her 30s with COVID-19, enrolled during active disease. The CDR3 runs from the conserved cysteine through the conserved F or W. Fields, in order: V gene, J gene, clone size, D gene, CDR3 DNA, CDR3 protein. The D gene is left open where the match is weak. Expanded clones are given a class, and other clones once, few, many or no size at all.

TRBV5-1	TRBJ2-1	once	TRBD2	TGCGCCAGCAGCTTGGTGGTAGCGGGAGGCTTCTACAATGAGCAGTTCTTC	CASSLVVAGGFYNEQFF
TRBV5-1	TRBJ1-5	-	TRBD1	TGCGCCAGCAGCTTGGGACAGGGGGCGGAAAAAAGCAATCAGCCCCAGCATTTT	CASSLGQGAEKSNQPQHF
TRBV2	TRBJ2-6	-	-	TGTGCCAGCAGTGGGCAACAGGAATACTCTGGGGCCAACGTCCTGACTTTC	CASSGQQEYSGANVLTF
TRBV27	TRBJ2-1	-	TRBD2	TGTGCCAGCAGTTCTGGGACTAGCGGGACCAGCAATGAGCAGTTCTTC	CASSSGTSGTSNEQFF
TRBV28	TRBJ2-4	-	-	TGTGCCAGCAGTGGCGGGGCGGTAGCCAAAAACATTCAGTACTTC	CASSGGAVAKNIQYF
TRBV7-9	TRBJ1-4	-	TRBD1	TGTGCCAGCAGCCTACGGACAGGGGGCGATGAAAAACTGTTTTTT	CASSLRTGGDEKLFF
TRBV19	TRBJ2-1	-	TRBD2	TGTGCCAGTCATGGGACTAGCGATACGGATGAGCAGTTCTTC	CASHGTSDTDEQFF
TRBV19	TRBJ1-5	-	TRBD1	TGTGCCAGTAGACTCGACAGGGAAGGACAGCCCCAGCATTTT	CASRLDREGQPQHF
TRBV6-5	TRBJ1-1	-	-	TGTGCCAGCAGTTCCCAGCCCACGGGGAACACTGAAGCTTTCTTT	CASSSQPTGNTEAFF
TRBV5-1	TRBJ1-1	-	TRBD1	TGCGCCAGCAGCTTGGGAGGACAGGCAGCTTTCTTT	CASSLGGQAAFF
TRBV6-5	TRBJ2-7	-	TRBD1	TGTGCCAGCAGCACAACAGGGGGCTCCTACGAGCAGTACTTC	CASSTTGGSYEQYF
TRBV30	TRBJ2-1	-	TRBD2	TGTGCCTGGAGTGGGACTAGCGGGAGACATGAGCAGTTCTTC	CAWSGTSGRHEQFF
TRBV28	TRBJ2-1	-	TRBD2	TGTGCCAGCAGTTTACTAGCGGGCACCTACAATGAGCAGTTCTTC	CASSLLAGTYNEQFF
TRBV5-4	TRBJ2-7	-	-	-	CASSLDVGQGTFPYF
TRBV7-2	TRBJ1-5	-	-	TGTGCCAGCAGCTTAGAAGTAAGGACAGCACAGCCCCAGCATTTT	CASSLEVRTAQPQHF
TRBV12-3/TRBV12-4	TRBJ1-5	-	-	TGTGCCAGCAGTTTCAGGGAGGGGGAGCCCCAGCATTTT	CASSFREGEPQHF
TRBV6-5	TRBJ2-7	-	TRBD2	TGTGCCAGCAGTTTTAGCGGGAGGGGCCACTACGAGCAGTACTTC	CASSFSGRGHYEQYF
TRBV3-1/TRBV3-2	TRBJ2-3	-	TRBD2	TGTGCCAGCAGCCAAGTGACTAGCGGACGCACAGATACGCAGTATTTT	CASSQVTSGRTDTQYF
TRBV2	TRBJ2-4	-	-	TGTGCCACGTCCGGGGCGGGAAAGGACATTCAGTACTTC	CATSGAGKDIQYF
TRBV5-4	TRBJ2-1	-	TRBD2	TGTGCCAGCAGTTCGGGGGGAGGGCCCCAAGTTAAGGAGCAGTTCTTC	CASSSGGGPQVKEQFF
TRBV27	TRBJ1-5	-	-	TGTGCCAGCAGGTCTTACGGGCAGGGTAGTCAGCCCCAGCATTTT	CASRSYGQGSQPQHF
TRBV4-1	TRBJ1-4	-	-	TGCGCCAGCAGCCCCGGGGCGGGGGAAGATGAAAAACTGTTTTTT	CASSPGAGEDEKLFF
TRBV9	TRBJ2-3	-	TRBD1	TGTGCCAGCAGCATGACCCCGGGACAGAACACAGATACGCAGTATTTT	CASSMTPGQNTDTQYF
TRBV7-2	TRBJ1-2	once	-	TGTGCCAGCGGTCACACAGGAGTCTATGGCTACACCTTC	CASGHTGVYGYTF
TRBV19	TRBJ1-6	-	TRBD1	TGTGCCAGTAGCACGGGACAGTATAATTCACCCCTCCACTTT	CASSTGQYNSPLHF
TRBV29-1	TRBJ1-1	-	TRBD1	TGCAGCGTTGGACAGGGGGGCACTGAAGCTTTCTTT	CSVGQGGTEAFF
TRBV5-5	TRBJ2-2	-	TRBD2	TGTGCCAGCAGCCCGGGACTAGCGGGAAGAATTGACGGGGAGCTGTTTTTT	CASSPGLAGRIDGELFF
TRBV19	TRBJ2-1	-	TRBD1	TGTGCCAGTAGCCTCGGGACAGGCCAGGATGAGCAGTTCTTC	CASSLGTGQDEQFF
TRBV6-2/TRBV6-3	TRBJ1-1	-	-	TGTGCCAGCAGTGGGAGGACGATAAACACTGAAGCTTTCTTT	CASSGRTINTEAFF
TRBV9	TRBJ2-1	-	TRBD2	TGTGCCAGCAGCGTAGCCTCGGGTAGCGGGTTCGGTGAGCAGTTCTTC	CASSVASGSGFGEQFF
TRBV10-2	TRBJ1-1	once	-	TGCGCCAGCAGTGACAGGGGCGGGAACACTGAAGCTTTCTTT	CASSDRGGNTEAFF
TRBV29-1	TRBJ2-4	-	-	TGCAGCGTTGTTGAGGGAGGCGCCAACATTCAGTACTTC	CSVVEGGANIQYF
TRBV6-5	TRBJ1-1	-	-	TGTGCCAGCAGTTACCGGGGGGAAGGCACTGAAGCTTTCTTT	CASSYRGEGTEAFF
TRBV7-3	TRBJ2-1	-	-	TGTGCCAGCAGCTATCCAGCGAGTAATGAGCAGTTCTTC	CASSYPASNEQFF
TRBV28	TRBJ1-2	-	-	TGTGCCAGCTCGAGGGGGTATGGCTACACCTTC	CASSRGYGYTF
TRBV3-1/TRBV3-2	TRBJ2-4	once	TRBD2	TGTGCCAGCAGCGGGGACTCAGCGGGGAAGGAAAACATTCAGTACTTC	CASSGDSAGKENIQYF
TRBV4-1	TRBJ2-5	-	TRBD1	TGCGCCAGCAGCCAAGAAGAAGGCAGGGGGCTAGGAGAGACCCAGTACTTC	CASSQEEGRGLGETQYF
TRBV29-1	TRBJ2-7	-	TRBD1	TGCAGCGCCTCCGGGACAGGGATCAACGAGCAGTACTTC	CSASGTGINEQYF
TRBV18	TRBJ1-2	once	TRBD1	TGTGCCAGCTCGCCCATAACCGGGACAGGGGCCTATGGCTACACCTTC	CASSPITGTGAYGYTF
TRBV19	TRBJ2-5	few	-	TGTGCCAGTAGTATAGCTCGGAGGGGCGGCCAAGAGACCCAGTACTTC	CASSIARRGGQETQYF
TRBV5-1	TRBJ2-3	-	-	TGCGCCAGCAGCTTCAGCGGAGGGGGCACAGATACGCAGTATTTT	CASSFSGGGTDTQYF
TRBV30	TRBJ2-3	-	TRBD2	TGTGCCTGGAAGGCGCTCACTAGCGGGAAATCCACAGATACGCAGTATTTT	CAWKALTSGKSTDTQYF
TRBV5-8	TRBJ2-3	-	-	TGTGCCAGCAGCTTGGCCGTGAGAGATACAGATACGCAGTATTTT	CASSLAVRDTDTQYF
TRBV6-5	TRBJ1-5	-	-	TGTGCCAGCAGTCCCGCTGGCCGTGCGGCCCAGCATTTT	CASSPAGRAAQHF
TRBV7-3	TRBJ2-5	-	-	TGTGCCAGCTTCCCGGAGGAAGAGACCCAGTACTTC	CASFPEEETQYF
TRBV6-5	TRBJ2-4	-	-	TGTGCCAGCAGCTCCCGCAGGGGTGACATTCAGTACTTC	CASSSRRGDIQYF
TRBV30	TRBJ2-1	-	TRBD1	TGTGCCTGGTCCGGGACAGGGTATAATGAGCAGTTCTTC	CAWSGTGYNEQFF
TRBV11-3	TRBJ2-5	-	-	TGTGCCAGCAGCTTAGGGGCTACCCAAGAGACCCAGTACTTC	CASSLGATQETQYF
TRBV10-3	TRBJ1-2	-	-	TGTGCCATCAGTGGATCGGAGGCTGGCTACACCTTC	CAISGSEAGYTF
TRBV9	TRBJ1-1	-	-	TGTGCCAGCAGCTCCCTGACAGGCGGCACTGAAGCTTTCTTT	CASSSLTGGTEAFF
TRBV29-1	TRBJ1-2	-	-	TGCAGCGTCGCCCGGGACACCGGAGGATATGGCTACACCTTC	CSVARDTGGYGYTF
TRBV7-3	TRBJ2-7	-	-	TGTGCCAGCAGCTTACACCCGAGCTCCTACGAGCAGTACTTC	CASSLHPSSYEQYF
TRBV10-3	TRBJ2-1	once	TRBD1	TGTGCCATCAGTGAGTATTCGGGACAGGGTCAAAATGAGCAGTTCTTC	CAISEYSGQGQNEQFF
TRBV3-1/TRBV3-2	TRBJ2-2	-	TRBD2	TGTGCCAGCAGCCAAGGACTAGCCTTCCCCGGGGAGCTGTTTTTT	CASSQGLAFPGELFF
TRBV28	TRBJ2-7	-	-	TGTGCCAGCAGTCCCAGGACACTCCTGCAGTACTTC	CASSPRTLLQYF
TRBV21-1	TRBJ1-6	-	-	TGTGCCAGCAGCAAACGGGACAGAAGCTCCTATAATTCACCCCTCCACTTT	CASSKRDRSSYNSPLHF
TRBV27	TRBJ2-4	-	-	TGTGCCAGCAGTTCGGAACCCTACGGGGGCAAAAACATTCAGTACTTC	CASSSEPYGGKNIQYF